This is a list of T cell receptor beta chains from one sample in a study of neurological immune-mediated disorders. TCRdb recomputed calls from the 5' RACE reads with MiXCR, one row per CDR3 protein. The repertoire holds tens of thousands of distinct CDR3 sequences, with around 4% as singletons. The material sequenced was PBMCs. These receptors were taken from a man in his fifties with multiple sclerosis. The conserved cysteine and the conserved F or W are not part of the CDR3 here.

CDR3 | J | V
ASSQTSGQNGYT | TRBJ1-2 | TRBV4-1
ASSLTDARGSPLN | TRBJ1-6 | TRBV7-8
SARSNTGTGGGYT | TRBJ1-2 | TRBV20-1
ASSVKTGTPEF | TRBJ2-1 | TRBV12-3/TRBV12-4
ASSLEGTNTGELF | TRBJ2-2 | TRBV5-1
SARDPGTRSDEQF | TRBJ2-1 | TRBV20-1
ASRDGTGMFEQY | TRBJ2-7 | TRBV27
ASSERLLTRLNTEAF | TRBJ1-1 | TRBV25-1
ASSQEGQQETQY | TRBJ2-5 | TRBV3-1
SAYGLGLHTEAF | TRBJ1-1 | TRBV20-1
ASSSRRLNSNQPQN | TRBJ1-5 | TRBV7-8
ASSFGTGSPLH | TRBJ1-6 | TRBV7-2
ASRDLAGDEETQY | TRBJ2-5 | TRBV5-1
ASSHGRGTEAF | TRBJ1-1 | TRBV12-3/TRBV12-4
ASSLTGRSGNTIY | TRBJ1-3 | TRBV12-3/TRBV12-4
ASSQQPDSRGGELF | TRBJ2-2 | TRBV4-1
ASTLQDGRINNEQF | TRBJ2-1 | TRBV12-3/TRBV12-4
ASSSQQNQETQY | TRBJ2-5 | TRBV7-2
ASSPGLWGYQPQN | TRBJ1-5 | TRBV4-1
ASSKGLAGGRETQY | TRBJ2-5 | TRBV7-2
ASSKTDGVGQY | TRBJ2-3 | TRBV9
ASSQSLGVYSGELF | TRBJ2-2 | TRBV3-1
ASTLLWPLTSTDTQY | TRBJ2-3 | TRBV5-5
ASSSRGTSYGYT | TRBJ1-2 | TRBV7-2
ASSGGQGARAETQY | TRBJ2-5 | TRBV9
ASSLDRNYGYT | TRBJ1-2 | TRBV5-1
ASSQTGTRNTGELF | TRBJ2-2 | TRBV3-1
SVVEGTAGYT | TRBJ1-2 | TRBV29-1
ASSFGGLADRTGELF | TRBJ2-2 | TRBV5-1
ASSRTGQRGETQY | TRBJ2-5 | TRBV7-9
ASSLTRGRGYGYT | TRBJ1-2 | TRBV5-1
ASSPRQVARELF | TRBJ2-2 | TRBV11-2
ASSYRTSGDHQETQY | TRBJ2-5 | TRBV6-6
ASSQGGGYT | TRBJ1-2 | TRBV4-1
ASSLRRTEAF | TRBJ1-1 | TRBV12-3/TRBV12-4
SAASGGGGDTQY | TRBJ2-3 | TRBV20-1
ASSLALETQY | TRBJ2-5 | TRBV7-2
ASSPRLAGGTDTQY | TRBJ2-3 | TRBV9
ASSFRGPYNEQF | TRBJ2-1 | TRBV6-2/TRBV6-3
ASRENSNQPQH | TRBJ1-5 | TRBV10-2
ASSKIVVGAALEAF | TRBJ1-1 | TRBV7-8
ASSLVSGTAGNTIY | TRBJ1-3 | TRBV7-9
ASKSRLLARGTEAF | TRBJ1-1 | TRBV27
ASSAGDRGVDIQY | TRBJ2-4 | TRBV2
SAVPLEGGNEQF | TRBJ2-1 | TRBV20-1
ASSVTEREPWETQY | TRBJ2-5 | TRBV9
ASSSLPVTSTKEQY | TRBJ2-7 | TRBV28
ASSLLGMNTEAF | TRBJ1-1 | TRBV5-1
ASSQDRTQPQN | TRBJ1-5 | TRBV4-3
ASSVDTYYTIY | TRBJ1-3 | TRBV28
ASSLTGGTEAF | TRBJ1-1 | TRBV7-3
ASSLVPGGPQY | TRBJ2-3 | TRBV7-2
ASSVGGTNSGHEQF | TRBJ2-1 | TRBV9
ASSLGGMAETQY | TRBJ2-5 | TRBV7-2
ASSQGRYNQPQH | TRBJ1-5 | TRBV12-3/TRBV12-4